This T cell receptor beta chain emerged from a study of cytomegalovirus exposure and HLA in healthy donors. This PCR relied on a set of 60 Vbeta primers and 13 Jbeta primers. Data came from immunoSEQ multiplex PCR; TCRdb stores just in-frame clones and leaves some out. The profile shows about 50,000 clones, around 85% of them singletons. The receptor's source is a boy between 10 and 17 years old in good health and CMV-seropositive. Source material: PBMCs.

CDR3 sequence reads: CASTRASVSFF. CDR3 DNA: TGTGCCAGCACGCGTGCTTCTGTATCTTTCTTT. The chain couples TRBV6-1 to TRBJ1-1; D unclear. Germline-derived CDR1 and CDR2 are MNHNS and SASEGT. Trimming cost V 7 bases and J 12 bases, with 15 bases left between them. This CDR3 has 11 amino acids.